The rows below give T cell receptor beta chains drawn from one sample of a study of OX40 agonist ivuxolimab in advanced cancers. Clones were read by immunoSEQ multiplex PCR, and TCRdb kept only the in-frame ones, dropping some. Of 55,000 to 70,000 clones in the sample, 80% to 90% were seen once. The material was CD4+ or CD8+ T cells sorted from blood, obtained in a trial of the OX40 agonist ivuxolimab. The origin of the receptors is an adult with an advanced solid tumor such as melanoma, head and neck, liver or kidney cancer. Both conserved end residues are part of each CDR3. A D gene is named only where the DNA matches it firmly. Expanded clones are given a class, and other clones once, few, many or no size at all.

>NA|TRBJ2-3|NA|TRBV19
CASSLEAPDTQYF
TGTGCCAGTAGTTTAGAGGCCCCAGATACGCAGTATTTT
>NA|TRBJ1-2|TRBD1|TRBV11-2
CASSPNPGQERGYTF
TGTGCCAGCAGCCCGAATCCGGGACAGGAGCGCGGCTACACCTTC
>NA|TRBJ1-2|NA|TRBV6-5
CASSEGGAYGYTF
TGTGCCAGCAGTGAAGGGGGGGCCTATGGCTACACCTTC
>few|TRBJ1-1|TRBD1|TRBV4-3
CASSQSGTGDTEAFF
TGCGCCAGCAGCCAATCCGGGACAGGGGACACTGAAGCTTTCTTT
>NA|TRBJ2-3|NA|TRBV6-6
CASSRQDRTDTQYF
TGTGCCAGCAGTAGACAGGACCGCACAGATACGCAGTATTTT
>NA|TRBJ2-1|TRBD2|TRBV27
CASSQILAGGPYEQFF
TGTGCCAGCAGTCAAATACTAGCGGGAGGGCCTTATGAGCAGTTCTTC
>NA|TRBJ1-3|NA|TRBV6-1
CASRTRGPGNTIYF
TGTGCCAGCAGGACCCGGGGCCCTGGAAACACCATATATTTT
>NA|TRBJ2-1|NA|TRBV6-1
CASSEWSEQFF
TGTGCCAGCAGTGAATGGAGTGAGCAGTTCTTC
>NA|TRBJ1-1|NA|TRBV6-5
CASSVSIWVEAFF
TGTGCCAGCAGCGTCTCGATCTGGGTTGAAGCTTTCTTT
>once|TRBJ2-7|NA|TRBV28
CASSFGSFDEQYF
TGTGCCAGCAGTTTCGGGAGTTTTGACGAGCAGTACTTC
>NA|TRBJ1-6|TRBD1|TRBV30
CAWGLPGQGSSYNSPLHF
TGTGCCTGGGGACTTCCCGGACAGGGTAGTTCCTATAATTCACCCCTCCACTTT
>NA|TRBJ2-3|TRBD2|TRBV11-3
CASSLGGLAGVPDTQYF
TGTGCCAGCAGCTTAGGGGGGCTAGCGGGGGTGCCGGATACGCAGTATTTT
>NA|TRBJ2-2|NA|TRBV11-2
CASSLSNTGELFF
TGTGCCAGCAGCTTGTCGAACACCGGGGAGCTGTTTTTT
>NA|TRBJ1-2|NA|TRBV27
CASRSTEIHYGYTF
TGTGCCAGCAGGTCGACGGAAATTCACTATGGCTACACCTTC
>once|TRBJ2-2|TRBD1|TRBV9
CASTVGQATGELFF
TGTGCCAGCACCGTCGGACAGGCCACCGGGGAGCTGTTTTTT
>NA|TRBJ1-3|NA|TRBV5-1
CASSLDLLGSGNTIYF
TGCGCCAGCAGCCTCGACTTACTGGGCTCTGGAAACACCATATATTTT
>NA|TRBJ2-1|NA|TRBV6-4
CASSEAASWGNEQFF
TGTGCCAGCAGTGAGGCAGCAAGTTGGGGGAATGAGCAGTTCTTC
>NA|TRBJ1-6|TRBD1|TRBV27
CASSPQGSLSPLHF
TGTGCCAGCAGTCCACAGGGGAGTCTTTCACCCCTCCACTTT
>NA|TRBJ2-7|NA|TRBV7-2
CASSLTPDHRTYEQYF
TGTGCCAGCAGCTTAACCCCCGATCACCGAACCTACGAGCAGTACTTC
>NA|TRBJ1-3|NA|TRBV6-1
CASSLSGNTIYF
TGTGCCAGCTCCCTCTCTGGAAACACCATATATTTT
>NA|TRBJ2-2|NA|TRBV5-4
CASSLPDGNTGELFF
TGTGCCAGCAGCTTGCCGGACGGGAACACCGGGGAGCTGTTTTTT
>NA|TRBJ1-5|NA|TRBV6-6
CASSPSFGQNNQPQHF
TGTGCCAGCAGTCCTAGTTTCGGTCAAAACAATCAGCCCCAGCATTTT
>NA|TRBJ2-7|NA|TRBV9
CASSRGPGGSEQYF
TGTGCCAGCAGCAGGGGGCCGGGAGGTTCCGAGCAGTACTTC
>NA|TRBJ2-5|NA|TRBV4-1
CASGRDIQETQYF
TGCGCCAGCGGCCGGGACATTCAAGAGACCCAGTACTTC
>NA|TRBJ1-1|TRBD1|TRBV6-1
CASSDGQGSGTEAFF
TGTGCCAGCAGTGACGGACAGGGGTCGGGCACTGAAGCTTTCTTT
>NA|TRBJ1-4|NA|TRBV4-1
CASSQESGQPSPTNEKLFF
TGCGCCAGCAGCCAAGAATCTGGCCAGCCCTCCCCGACTAATGAAAAACTGTTTTTT
>NA|TRBJ1-2|NA|TRBV5-4
CASSLMTGGFYGYTF
TGTGCCAGCAGCTTGATGACAGGAGGTTTTTATGGCTACACCTTC
>NA|TRBJ1-4|TRBD1|TRBV10-3
CAIREEGAGNEKLFF
TGTGCCATCAGAGAGGAGGGGGCCGGTAATGAAAAACTGTTTTTT
>NA|TRBJ1-6|NA|TRBV25-1
CASSDSGTNSPLHF
TGTGCCAGCAGTGACTCGGGGACCAATTCACCCCTCCACTTT
>NA|TRBJ1-2|NA|TRBV4-1
CASSPGTPNYGYTF
TGCGCCAGCAGCCCTGGGACACCTAACTATGGCTACACCTTC
>NA|TRBJ2-3|TRBD2|TRBV18
CASSPPVAGGKDTQYF
TGTGCCAGCTCACCACCGGTAGCGGGGGGTAAAGATACGCAGTATTTT
>NA|TRBJ1-1|TRBD1|TRBV5-8
CASSSGTGGSRAFF
TGTGCCAGCAGCTCCGGGACAGGGGGCTCGAGAGCTTTCTTT
>NA|TRBJ2-5|NA|TRBV25-1
CASSDPSPSLYQETQYF
TGTGCCAGCAGTGATCCGTCGCCGTCCCTCTACCAAGAGACCCAGTACTTC
>NA|TRBJ2-3|TRBD2|TRBV2
CASSAAGGITDTQYF
TGTGCCAGCAGTGCGGCGGGAGGGATCACAGATACGCAGTATTTT
>few|TRBJ2-1|NA|TRBV9
CASSVGSDRVNEQFF
TGTGCCAGCAGCGTAGGGAGCGATAGGGTGAATGAGCAGTTCTTC
>NA|TRBJ2-1|NA|TRBV19
CASSNSGQGRNEQFF
TGTGCCAGTAGTAATTCAGGTCAGGGGAGGAATGAGCAGTTCTTC
>NA|TRBJ2-5|NA|TRBV4-1
CASSQEPGRDQETQYF
TGCGCCAGCAGCCAAGAGCCCGGCAGGGACCAAGAGACCCAGTACTTC